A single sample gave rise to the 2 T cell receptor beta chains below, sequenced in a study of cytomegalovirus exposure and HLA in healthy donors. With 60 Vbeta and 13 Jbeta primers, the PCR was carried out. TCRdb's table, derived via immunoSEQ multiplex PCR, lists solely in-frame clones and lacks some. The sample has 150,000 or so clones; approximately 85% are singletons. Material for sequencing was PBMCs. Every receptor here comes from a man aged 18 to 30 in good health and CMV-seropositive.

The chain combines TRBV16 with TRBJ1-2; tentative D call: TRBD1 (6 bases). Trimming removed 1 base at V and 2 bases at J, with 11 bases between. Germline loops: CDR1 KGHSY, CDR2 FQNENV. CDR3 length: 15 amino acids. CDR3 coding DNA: TGTGCCAGCAGCCAATTGTCACAGGGAAACTATGGCTACACCTTC. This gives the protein CASSQLSQGNYGYTF.

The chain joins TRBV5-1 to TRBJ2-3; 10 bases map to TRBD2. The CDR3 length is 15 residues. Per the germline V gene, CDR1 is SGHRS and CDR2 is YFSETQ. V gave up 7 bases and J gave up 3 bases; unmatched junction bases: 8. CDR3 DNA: TGCGCCAGCGGGAGCGGGGGGGCGAGGACAGATACGCAGTATTTT. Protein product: CASGSGGARTDTQYF.